This TCR beta chain was recorded in a study of early T cells in non-severe SARS-CoV-2 infection. Study in general: From unsorted whole blood, bulk RNA was sequenced, and the chains remained unpaired.

This clonotype has a count of ten or more. V was cut by 2 bases and J by 0 bases, with 5 bases left in between. The V gene's germline CDR1 is MNHEY and CDR2 SMNVEV (reference sequence). The CDR3 sequence is 13 residues long. One entry per CDR3 protein results from TCRdb running MiXCR on the 5' RACE reads. The data contain roughly 20,000 distinct CDR3 sequences, approximately 4.8% of them singletons. The receptor was isolated from an adult who was a healthcare worker with PCR-confirmed SARS-CoV-2 infection or an uninfected control (not recorded which). This chain links TRBV27 with TRBJ2-7; unclear D gene. The sequencing sample was made of whole blood. CDR3 coding DNA: TGTGCCAGCAGTTTAAAATCCTCCTACGAGCAGTACTTC. As protein: CASSLKSSYEQYF.